This is a list of T cell receptor beta chains from one sample in a study of T-cell memory formation after mild COVID-19. Each CDR3 protein gets one entry after TCRdb re-called the 5' RACE reads with MiXCR. The sample holds about 560,000 distinct CDR3 sequences, roughly a fifth seen once. The sample consisted of PBMCs or a T cell subset sorted from them (not recorded which). The source of these receptors is an adult woman who had mild COVID-19 (a few samples of this study predate the infection). Cell type and time point are not known. Each CDR3 is given with its conserved first and last residue. D genes are given only for firm matches. Clone size is not always given. Where it is, it says once, few, many or a class for expanded clones.

V	size	D	J	DNA	CDR3
TRBV5-8	.	.	TRBJ2-5	TGTGCCAGCAGCTCCCATCAAGTGGCCCGGGAGACCCAGTACTTC	CASSSHQVARETQYF
TRBV5-1	.	TRBD2	TRBJ2-3	TGCGCCAGCAGCTTGGATAGCGGGGGGAGCACAGATACGCAGTATTTT	CASSLDSGGSTDTQYF
TRBV7-9	few	.	TRBJ2-7	TGTGCCAGCAGTGGGGGCGGGGACTTTGCCTACGAGCAGTACTTC	CASSGGGDFAYEQYF
TRBV5-1	few	.	TRBJ1-1	TGCGCCAGCAGCTCGCCATACAGGTCTGAAGCTTTCTTT	CASSSPYRSEAFF
TRBV12-3/TRBV12-4	.	TRBD2	TRBJ2-2	TGTGCCGGCCGTGTGGCGGGGGGGTCCGGGGAGCTGTTTTTT	CAGRVAGGSGELFF
TRBV6-5	.	.	TRBJ2-3	TGTGCCAGCAGTTACTCGAGAGAACGATATGCTAGCACAGATACGCAGTATTTT	CASSYSRERYASTDTQYF
TRBV12-3/TRBV12-4	few	TRBD2	TRBJ2-2	TGTGCCAGCAGTTTCAGCGGGGAGGGGTCCGCCGGGGAGCTGTTTTTT	CASSFSGEGSAGELFF
TRBV2	.	.	TRBJ1-6	TGTGCCAGCAAATTGGGCCTCGGCGGTTCACCCCTCCACTTT	CASKLGLGGSPLHF
TRBV7-9	few	.	TRBJ2-3	TGTGCCAGCAGCTATAGTCGGTGGGGCACAGATACGCAGTATTTT	CASSYSRWGTDTQYF
TRBV6-6	.	TRBD2	TRBJ2-1	TGTGCCAGCAGTTATTCAGCGGGGGGCCGTATCAATGAGCAGTTCTTC	CASSYSAGGRINEQFF
TRBV19	few	TRBD2	TRBJ2-3	TGTGCCAGTAGTACTAGCGGTTTTCGCACAGATACGCAGTATTTT	CASSTSGFRTDTQYF
TRBV3-1	.	TRBD1	TRBJ1-2	TGTGCCAGCAGCCAAGGACAGGGTTGGGGTTATGGCTACACCTTC	CASSQGQGWGYGYTF
TRBV7-9	few	.	TRBJ2-3	TGTGCCAGCAGCAGAGGCCTCCAGGGGAGCACAGATACGCAGTATTTT	CASSRGLQGSTDTQYF
TRBV7-2	few	.	TRBJ2-3	TGTGCCAGCAGCTCCCCCGGGGATACGCAGTATTTT	CASSSPGDTQYF
TRBV29-1	.	.	TRBJ1-1	TGCAGCGTTGAAGATCGGGCCGGGAACACTGAAGCTTTCTTT	CSVEDRAGNTEAFF
TRBV18	.	TRBD1	TRBJ1-5	TGTGCCAGCTCACAGGGGGCAGATCAGCCCCAGCATTTT	CASSQGADQPQHF
TRBV2	few	TRBD1	TRBJ2-1	TGTGCCAACGGACAGGGGGCATACAATGAGCAGTTCTTC	CANGQGAYNEQFF
TRBV5-6	.	.	TRBJ1-1	TGTGCCAGCAACCGGGGGGGAATTAAACTGCTAGCTTTCTTT	CASNRGGIKLLAFF
TRBV12-3/TRBV12-4	few	TRBD1	TRBJ1-5	TGTGCCAGCAGACGGGACAGTTGGGAGCCCCAGCATTTT	CASRRDSWEPQHF
TRBV4-3	.	TRBD2	TRBJ2-1	TGCGCCAGCAGCCAAGATCCGGGACTACTATACAATGAGCAGTTCTTC	CASSQDPGLLYNEQFF
TRBV5-5	.	TRBD2	TRBJ2-2	TGTGCCAGCAGCTCCGGACTAGAACTAGACCACCATGATATCGGGGAGCTGTTTTTT	CASSSGLELDHHDIGELFF
TRBV20-1	.	TRBD1	TRBJ2-1	TGCAGTGCGGAAGGACAGGGTTACAATGAGCAGTTCTTC	CSAEGQGYNEQFF
TRBV11-1	few	.	TRBJ1-1	TGTGCCAGCAGCGCCGAGTTGATGAACACTGAAGCTTTCTTT	CASSAELMNTEAFF
TRBV20-1	many	TRBD1	TRBJ2-1	TGCAGTGCTAAGCGGGACAGGGGGAAGAAGGGCAATGAGCAGTTCTTC	CSAKRDRGKKGNEQFF
TRBV9	few	.	TRBJ2-2	TGTGCCAGCGCCGACTACGGGGCTCCTGGGACCGGGGAGCTGTTTTTT	CASADYGAPGTGELFF
TRBV3-1	few	.	TRBJ2-2	TGTGCCAGCAGCCAAGTGGCCACCGGGGAGCTGTTTTTT	CASSQVATGELFF
TRBV18	few	.	TRBJ2-7	TGTGCCAGCTCACAATCCTCGGGGTCGGGCGAGCAGTACTTC	CASSQSSGSGEQYF
TRBV4-1	.	.	TRBJ2-1	TGCGCCAGCAGCCCGCGACAGGGTAGCGGTGAGCAGTTCTTC	CASSPRQGSGEQFF
TRBV6-6	.	.	TRBJ2-3	TGTGCCAGCAGTTACCCTTATGGCACAGATACGCAGTATTTT	CASSYPYGTDTQYF
TRBV24-1	few	TRBD2	TRBJ2-3	TGTGCCACCAGTGATTCCAGGGAGGGTCCAGATACGCAGTATTTT	CATSDSREGPDTQYF
TRBV7-9	few	TRBD1	TRBJ2-5	TGTGCCAGCAGCCCCCCATCGACAGGGTCCCAAGAGACCCAGTACTTC	CASSPPSTGSQETQYF
TRBV11-2	.	TRBD2	TRBJ2-1	TGTGCCAGCAGCGAGTTGCGGGGGTCCTACAATGAGCAGTTCTTC	CASSELRGSYNEQFF
TRBV21-1	.	.	TRBJ2-7	TGTGCCAGCAGCACAAACAGGGTCCCCTACGAGCAGTACTTC	CASSTNRVPYEQYF
TRBV12-3/TRBV12-4	few	TRBD2	TRBJ2-2	TGTGCCAGCAGGACTAGCGGGAGAGGGGGCACCGGGGAGCTGTTTTTT	CASRTSGRGGTGELFF
TRBV23-1	many	TRBD1	TRBJ2-7	TGCGCCAGCAGTCAACCCGGGACAGGGTCCGACGAGCAGTACTTC	CASSQPGTGSDEQYF
TRBV29-1	.	.	TRBJ2-2	TGCAGCGTTGAGACGGAGAACACCGGGGAGCTGTTTTTT	CSVETENTGELFF